The clone carrying this TCR beta chain was detected many times. The antigen is not known. Each diagnosis was grounded in clinical symptoms, serum thyroxine and TRAb, thyroid ultrasound, and orbital computed tomography. These data belong to a study of T cells in Graves' hyperthyroidism and ophthalmopathy. Overall study results and limits: Most expanded thyroid clonotypes above 0.001 also appeared in blood. In simple terms, a model built on 13 V-J features told ophthalmopathy apart from stable hyperthyroidism. Progression to ophthalmopathy was predicted a median of roughly 6.8 months early.

This CDR3 has 16 residues. The V segment lost 2 bases and the J segment 0 bases; nucleotides outside the gene matches: 1. Germline CDR1 SGHTA, CDR2 FQGTGA. RNA transcripts gave rise to amplified TCR beta CDR3 regions. HTBI primers drove first-round RT-PCR of the TCR CDR3. Using its own MiXCR run on the multiplex PCR reads, TCRdb lists one record per CDR3 protein. The sample has a few hundred thousand distinct CDR3 sequences, 40% to 55% seen once; the top ten hold about 45%. Sequenced: peripheral blood or thyroid tissue (not recorded which). The chain links TRBV7-3 to TRBJ2-6, with 7 bases aligning to TRBD2. The TCR sequence derives from an adult woman with Graves' disease, either hyperthyroidism or ophthalmopathy (not recorded which). DNA for the CDR3: TGTGCCAGCAGCTTATCGGGAGGCTCTGGGGCCAACGTCCTGACTTTC. Translation gives CASSLSGGSGANVLTF.